One sample yielded the 5 T cell receptor beta chains listed below, sequenced in a study of OX40 agonist ivuxolimab in advanced cancers. The data were produced by immunoSEQ multiplex PCR, yet TCRdb's version contains in-frame clones alone and is incomplete. The sample has approximately 70,000 clones, 85% to 90% seen once. The sample in question was CD4+ or CD8+ T cells sorted from blood, obtained in a trial of the OX40 agonist ivuxolimab. The receptors were sampled from an adult with an advanced solid tumor such as melanoma, head and neck, liver or kidney cancer.

The chain is built from TRBV28 and TRBJ1-2; 7 nucleotides agree with TRBD1. There are 15 residues in the CDR3. Germline trimming cut 2 bases from V and 11 bases from J; bases unmatched to any gene: 14. The V gene's germline CDR1 is MDHEN and CDR2 SYDVKM. The CDR3 here is CASSLGVGGSMRYTF. The CDR3 bases are TGTGCCAGCAGTTTAGGGGTAGGGGGCTCTATGAGATACACCTTC.

The genes are TRBV2 and TRBJ2-5; TRBD2 might be the D (5 bases). Germline loops: CDR1 SNHLY, CDR2 FYNNEI. V lost 8 bases to trimming and J lost 5 bases, with 15 bases between them. The CDR3 length is 13 residues. CDR3 region: CASRTAWEETQYF. CDR3 sequence (DNA): TGTGCCAGCCGGACCGCTTGGGAGGAGACCCAGTACTTC.

This rearrangement joins TRBV10-3 to TRBJ1-2, with 9 nucleotides matching TRBD1. With 6 bases clipped from V and 6 bases from J, the junction kept 8 bases outside the gene matches. This CDR3 is 14 amino acids long. CDR1 and CDR2 (germline): ENHRY, SYGVKD. The CDR3 here is CAISREQGADGYTF. The CDR3 nucleotides read TGTGCCATCAGCCGCGAACAGGGGGCCGATGGCTACACCTTC.

A single count supports this clone. The chain joins TRBV5-5 to TRBJ1-2, with TRBD1 as a possible D gene (5 bases). V gave up 4 bases and J gave up 4 bases, with 29 bases separating them. The CDR3 is 19 residues long. The V gene's germline CDR1 is SGHKS and CDR2 YYEKEE (reference sequence). In DNA, the CDR3 is TGTGCCAGCAGCCCTCCTTTCGGGGGGAACTCAGGACCCAGCTATGGCTACACCTTC. Protein sequence: CASSPPFGGNSGPSYGYTF.

This chain connects TRBV18 to TRBJ1-2, with TRBD1 identical over 9 bases. The CDR3 has 16 residues. J lost 8 bases, V lost 2 bases, and 12 bases had no gene match. The germline CDR1 and CDR2 sequences are KGHSH and LQKENI. CDR3 residues: CASSPRDTRTGAGYTF. The CDR3 coding sequence is TGTGCCAGCTCACCAAGAGACACCAGGACAGGGGCGGGCTACACCTTC.